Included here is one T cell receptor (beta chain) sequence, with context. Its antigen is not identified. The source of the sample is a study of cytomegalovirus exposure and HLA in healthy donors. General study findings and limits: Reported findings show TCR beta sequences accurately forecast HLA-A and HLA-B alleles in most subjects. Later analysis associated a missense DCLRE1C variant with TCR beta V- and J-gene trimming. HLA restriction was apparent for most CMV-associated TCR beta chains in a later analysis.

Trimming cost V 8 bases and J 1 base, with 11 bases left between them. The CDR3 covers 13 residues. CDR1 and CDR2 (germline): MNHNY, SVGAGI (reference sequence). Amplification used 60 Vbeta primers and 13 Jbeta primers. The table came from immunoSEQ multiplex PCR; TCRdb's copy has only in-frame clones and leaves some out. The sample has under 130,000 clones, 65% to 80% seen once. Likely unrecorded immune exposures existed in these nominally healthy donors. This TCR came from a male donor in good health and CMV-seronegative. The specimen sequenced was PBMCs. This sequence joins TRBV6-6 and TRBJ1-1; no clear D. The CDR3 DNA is TGTGCCAGCGGGAGACGGCAGAACACTGAAGCTTTCTTT. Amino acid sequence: CASGRRQNTEAFF.